This T cell receptor (beta chain) appears in the sequencing data of a study of regulatory T cells in long-lasting Graves disease. For TCR beta, libraries came from iRepertoire HTBI primers and Arm-PCR of CDR3 regions. TCRdb reprocessed the multiplex PCR reads with MiXCR, giving one entry per CDR3 protein. The data hold about half a million distinct CDR3 sequences, with 20% to 25% observed a single time. There are a few counts of this clonotype. Documented time point: persistent/refractory GD, antithyroid drugs over 5 years with positive TRAb. PBMC-extracted RNA yielded the TCR library. CDR1 is SEHNR, CDR2 FQNEAQ, per germline (reference sequence). With 5 bases clipped from V and 5 bases from J, the junction kept 8 bases outside the gene matches. The CDR3 is made up of 14 amino acids.

Source: peripheral blood mononuclear cells (PBMCs), taken when the disease was refractory, from a patient treated with antithyroid drugs. The chain has TRBV7-9 and TRBJ2-7; 8 bases align to TRBD1. The origin of this receptor is a female donor with Graves disease. The CDR3 protein is CASSHPGQANEQYF. The CDR3 DNA reads as TGTGCCAGCAGCCATCCGGGACAGGCCAACGAGCAGTACTTC.